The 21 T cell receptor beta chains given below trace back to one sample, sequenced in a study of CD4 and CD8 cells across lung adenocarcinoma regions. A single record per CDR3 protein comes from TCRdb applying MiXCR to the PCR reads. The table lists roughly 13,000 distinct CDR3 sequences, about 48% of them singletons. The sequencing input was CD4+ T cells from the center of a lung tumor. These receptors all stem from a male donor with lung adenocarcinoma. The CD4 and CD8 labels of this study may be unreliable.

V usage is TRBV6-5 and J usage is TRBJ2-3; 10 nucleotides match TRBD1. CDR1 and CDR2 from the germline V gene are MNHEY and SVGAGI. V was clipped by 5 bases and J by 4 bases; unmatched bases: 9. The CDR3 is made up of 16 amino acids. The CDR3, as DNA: TGTGCCAGCAGTAACCGACAGGGGGCTGGAGCAGATACGCAGTATTTT. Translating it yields CASSNRQGAGADTQYF.

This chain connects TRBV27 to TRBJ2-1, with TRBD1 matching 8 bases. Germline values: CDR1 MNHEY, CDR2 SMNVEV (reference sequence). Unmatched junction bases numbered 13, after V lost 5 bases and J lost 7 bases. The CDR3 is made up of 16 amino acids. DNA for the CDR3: TGTGCCAGCAGTCCACGGACAGGGAGCGTATGGAATGAGCAGTTCTTC. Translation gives CASSPRTGSVWNEQFF.

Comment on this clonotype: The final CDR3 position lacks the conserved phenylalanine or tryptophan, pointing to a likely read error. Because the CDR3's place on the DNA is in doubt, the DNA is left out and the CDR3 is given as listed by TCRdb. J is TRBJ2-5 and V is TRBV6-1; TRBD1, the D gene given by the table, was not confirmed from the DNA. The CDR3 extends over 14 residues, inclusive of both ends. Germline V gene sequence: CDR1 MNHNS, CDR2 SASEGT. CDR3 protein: CASSPVGAWESQYL.

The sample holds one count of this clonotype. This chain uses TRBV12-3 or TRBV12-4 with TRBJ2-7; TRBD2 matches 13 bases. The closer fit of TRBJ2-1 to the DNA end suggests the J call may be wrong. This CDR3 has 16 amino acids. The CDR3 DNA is TGTGCCAGCAGTCCGCTACTAGCGGGAGGGGCCTACGAGCAGTTCTTC. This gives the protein CASSPLLAGGAYEQFF.

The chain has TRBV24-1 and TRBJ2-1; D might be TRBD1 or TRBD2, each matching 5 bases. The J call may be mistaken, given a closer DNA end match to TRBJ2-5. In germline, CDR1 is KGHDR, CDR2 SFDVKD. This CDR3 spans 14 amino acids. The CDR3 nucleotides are TGTGCCACCAGTGATCCTCAGGGAGCCGAGACCCAGTACTTC. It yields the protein CATSDPQGAETQYF.

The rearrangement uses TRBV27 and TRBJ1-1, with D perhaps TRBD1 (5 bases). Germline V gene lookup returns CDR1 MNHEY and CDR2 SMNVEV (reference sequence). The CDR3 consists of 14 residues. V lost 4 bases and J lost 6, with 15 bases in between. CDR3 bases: TGTGCCAGCAGTTCTCCTGCCCAGACAGCTGAAGCTTTCTTT. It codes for CASSSPAQTAEAFF.

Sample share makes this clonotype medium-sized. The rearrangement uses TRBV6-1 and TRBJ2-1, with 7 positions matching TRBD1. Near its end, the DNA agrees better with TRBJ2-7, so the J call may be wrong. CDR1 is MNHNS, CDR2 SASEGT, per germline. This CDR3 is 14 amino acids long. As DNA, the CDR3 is TGTGCCAGCAGTCGGACAGGATCAGCCTACGAGCAGTACTTC. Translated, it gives CASSRTGSAYEQYF.

CDR3 sequence reads: CASSVAGDTQYF. The CDR3 DNA is TGTGCCAGCAGCGTAGCTGGCGATACGCAGTATTTT. The gene calls are TRBV9 and TRBJ2-3, with D uncertain. The ends were cut back, 0 bases at V and 6 bases at J, with 5 bases in the middle. Per germline, CDR1 SGDLS and CDR2 YYNGEE. This CDR3 is built from 12 residues.

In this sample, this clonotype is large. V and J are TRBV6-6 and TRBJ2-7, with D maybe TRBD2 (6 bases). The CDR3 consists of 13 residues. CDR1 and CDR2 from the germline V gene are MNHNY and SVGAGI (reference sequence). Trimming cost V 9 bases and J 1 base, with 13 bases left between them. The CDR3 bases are TGTGCCAGTATCAGGGCGGGGTCCTACGAGCAGTACTTC. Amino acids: CASIRAGSYEQYF.

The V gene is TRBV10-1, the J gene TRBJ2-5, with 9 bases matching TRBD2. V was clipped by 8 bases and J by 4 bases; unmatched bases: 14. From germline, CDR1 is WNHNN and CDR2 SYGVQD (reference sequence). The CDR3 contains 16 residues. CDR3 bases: TGCGCCAGCGGGGGGCGGGGGGGCGGGGACCCAGAGACCCAGTACTTC. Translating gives CASGGRGGGDPETQYF.

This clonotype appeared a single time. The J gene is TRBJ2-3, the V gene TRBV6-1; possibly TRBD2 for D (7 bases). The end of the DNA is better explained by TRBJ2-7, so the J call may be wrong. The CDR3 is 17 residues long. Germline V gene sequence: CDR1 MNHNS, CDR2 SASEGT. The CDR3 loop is CASKRGGGGCATDTQYF. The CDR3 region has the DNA TGTGCCAGCAAGAGGGGGGGGGGGGGCTGTGCCACAGATACGCAGTACTTC.

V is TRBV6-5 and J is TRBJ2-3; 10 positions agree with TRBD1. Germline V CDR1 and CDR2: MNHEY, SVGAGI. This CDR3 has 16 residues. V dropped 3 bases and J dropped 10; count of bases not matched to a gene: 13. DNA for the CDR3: TGTGCCAGCAGTTATCAGGGACAGGGGTACACCGGGGCGCAGTATTTT. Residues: CASSYQGQGYTGAQYF.

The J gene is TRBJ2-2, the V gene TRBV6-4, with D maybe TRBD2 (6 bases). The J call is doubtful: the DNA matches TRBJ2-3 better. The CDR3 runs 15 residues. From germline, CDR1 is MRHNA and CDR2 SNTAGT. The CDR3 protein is CASGLQSGSTETQYF. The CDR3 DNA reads TGTGCCAGCGGACTCCAGTCCGGGAGCACCGAGACGCAGTATTTT.

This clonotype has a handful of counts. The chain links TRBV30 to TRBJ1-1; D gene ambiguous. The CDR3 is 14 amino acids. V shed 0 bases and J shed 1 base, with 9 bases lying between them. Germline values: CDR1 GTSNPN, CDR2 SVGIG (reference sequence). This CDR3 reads CAWSVLPTNTEAFF. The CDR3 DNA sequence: TGTGCCTGGAGTGTACTTCCGACGAACACTGAAGCTTTCTTT. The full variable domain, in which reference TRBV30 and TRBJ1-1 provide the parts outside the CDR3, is SQTIHQWPATLVQPVGSPLSLECTVEGTSNPNLYWYRQAAGRGLQLLFYSVGIGQISSEVPQNLSASRPQDRQFILSSKKLLLSDSGFYLCAWSVLPTNTEAFFGQGTRLTVV.

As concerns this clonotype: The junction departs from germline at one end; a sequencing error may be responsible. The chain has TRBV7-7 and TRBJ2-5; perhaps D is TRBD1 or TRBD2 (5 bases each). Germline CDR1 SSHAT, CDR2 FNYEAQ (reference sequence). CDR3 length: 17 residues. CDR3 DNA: TGTGCTAGCAGCTTAGGCATGATGTTGGCAGGGACCGAGACCCAGTACTTC. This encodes CASSLGMMLAGTETQYF.

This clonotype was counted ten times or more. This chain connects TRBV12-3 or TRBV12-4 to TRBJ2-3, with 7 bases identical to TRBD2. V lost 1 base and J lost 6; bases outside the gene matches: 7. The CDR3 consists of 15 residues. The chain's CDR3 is CASSLVAGGADTQYF. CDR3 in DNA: TGTGCCAGCAGTTTAGTAGCGGGCGGGGCGGATACGCAGTATTTT.

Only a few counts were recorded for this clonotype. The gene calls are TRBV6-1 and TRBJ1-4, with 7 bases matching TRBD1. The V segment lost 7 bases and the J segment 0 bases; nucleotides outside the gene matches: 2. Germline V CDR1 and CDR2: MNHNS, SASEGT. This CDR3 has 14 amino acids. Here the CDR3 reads CASTRGTTNEKLFF. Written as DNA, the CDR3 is TGTGCCAGCACCAGGGGGACAACTAATGAAAAACTGTTTTTT.

The CDR3 is CASSTAPGVNTEAFF. The CDR3 coding sequence is TGTGCCAGCAGTACCGCTCCCGGAGTGAACACTGAAGCTTTCTTT. V gene TRBV6-1 combines with J gene TRBJ1-1; D call uncertain. The germline V gene has CDR1 MNHNS and CDR2 SASEGT. CDR3 length equals 15 residues. V was trimmed by 5 bases and J by 0 bases, leaving 13 bases between them.

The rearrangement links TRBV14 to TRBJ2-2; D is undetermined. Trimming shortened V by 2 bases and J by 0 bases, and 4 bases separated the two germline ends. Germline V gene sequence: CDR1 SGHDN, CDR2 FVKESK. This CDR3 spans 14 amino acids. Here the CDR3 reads CASSQTANTGELFF. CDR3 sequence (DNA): TGTGCCAGCAGCCAAACGGCGAACACCGGGGAGCTGTTTTTT. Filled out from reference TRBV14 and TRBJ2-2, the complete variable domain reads EAGVTQFPSHSVIEKGQTVTLRCDPISGHDNLYWYRRVMGKEIKFLLHFVKESKQDESGMPNNRFLAERTGGTYSTLKVQPAELEDSGVYFCASSQTANTGELFFGEGSRLTVL.

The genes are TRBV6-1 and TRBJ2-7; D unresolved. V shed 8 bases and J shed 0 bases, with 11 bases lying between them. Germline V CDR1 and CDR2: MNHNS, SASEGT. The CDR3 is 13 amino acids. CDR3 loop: CASQVLSSYEQYF. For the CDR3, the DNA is TGTGCCAGCCAAGTCTTAAGCTCCTACGAGCAGTACTTC.

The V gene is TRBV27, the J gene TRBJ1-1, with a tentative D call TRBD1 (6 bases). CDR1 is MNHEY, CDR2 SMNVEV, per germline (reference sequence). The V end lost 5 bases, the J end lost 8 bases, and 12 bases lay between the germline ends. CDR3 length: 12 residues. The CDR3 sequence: CASSRPGAEAFF. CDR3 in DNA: TGTGCCAGCAGTCGCCCGGGGGCGGAAGCTTTCTTT.